Each of the 15 T cell receptor beta chains below was sequenced from the same sample in a study of blood T cells in healthy people across ages. Then a second PCR, running roughly 7 to 11 cycles, was carried out with a sample-barcoded 5' primer and a J-beta primer mix. TCRdb processed the 5' RACE reads anew with MiXCR; each CDR3 protein has one entry. This table has over 300,000 distinct CDR3 sequences, 45% to 65% appearing once. The sample was blood. The origin of the receptors is a man aged 60 to 75 in good health.

This clonotype was seen a handful of times. This chain links TRBV4-3 with TRBJ1-2; TRBD1 agrees at 7 bases. The CDR3 runs 13 residues. Germline-derived CDR1 and CDR2 are LGHNA and YSLEER. V lost 4 bases and J lost 4; bases outside the gene matches: 3. The CDR3 is CASSPGQAYGYTF. CDR3 sequence (DNA): TGCGCCAGCAGCCCAGGACAGGCCTATGGCTACACCTTC.

The genes are TRBV18 and TRBJ1-4; TRBD1 might be the D (5 bases). The length of the CDR3 is 16 residues. Germline V gene sequence: CDR1 KGHSH, CDR2 LQKENI. V was clipped by 4 bases and J by 0 bases, with 12 bases between them. The CDR3 DNA reads as TGTGCCAGCTCACAACAGGATCTCTCAACTAATGAAAAACTGTTTTTT. Translation gives CASSQQDLSTNEKLFF.

This clonotype was found many times. This chain joins TRBV7-2 and TRBJ2-3; 14 bases match TRBD2. V was pared by 4 bases and J by 1 base, with 1 base of the junction left unmatched. In germline, CDR1 is SGHTA, CDR2 FQGNSA. CDR3 length: 16 amino acids. The CDR3 reads CASSSGLAGGTDTQYF. The DNA of the CDR3 is TGTGCCAGCAGCTCGGGACTAGCGGGAGGCACAGATACGCAGTATTTT.

This chain joins TRBV6-1 and TRBJ2-1, with 7 bases matching TRBD1. CDR1 and CDR2 from the germline V gene are MNHNS and SASEGT. V shed 6 bases and J 0 bases; nucleotides not matched to a gene: 11. The CDR3 loop spans 17 amino acids. The DNA of the CDR3 is TGTGCCAGCAGCCCCGACAGGGAACCGAGCTCCTACAATGAGCAGTTCTTC. The encoded protein is CASSPDREPSSYNEQFF.

The sample holds one count of this clonotype. V gene TRBV20-1 combines with J gene TRBJ2-1, with TRBD1 matching over 8 bases. The germline V gene has CDR1 DFQATT and CDR2 SNEGSKA (reference sequence). V gave up 5 bases and J gave up 13 bases; unmatched junction bases: 10. The CDR3 contains 12 residues. The CDR3 sequence: CSAAGGQETQFF. The CDR3 nucleotides are TGCAGTGCTGCAGGGGGCCAGGAGACCCAGTTCTTC.

The rearrangement links TRBV5-1 to TRBJ1-6, with no clear D. Germline V lookup: CDR1 SGHRS, CDR2 YFSETQ. There are 14 residues in the CDR3. The V end was cut by 4 bases, the J end by 9 bases, with 14 bases between. Written as DNA, the CDR3 is TGCGCCAGCAGCGTGGACCGGGAATTTTCACCCCTCCACTTT. It translates to CASSVDREFSPLHF.

The chain joins TRBV2 to TRBJ2-5, with D unresolved. The better agreement between TRBJ2-7 and the DNA end casts doubt on the J call. CDR3 length: 13 residues. Germline assignment: CDR1 SNHLY and CDR2 FYNNEI. The CDR3 spells CASSEGATYEQYF. The CDR3 DNA follows: TGTGCCAGCAGTGAAGGAGCTACCTACGAGCAGTACTTC.

This rearrangement joins TRBV12-5 to TRBJ2-3; D might be TRBD1 (6 bases). The CDR3 runs to 14 residues. Between the trimmed V and J ends, which lost 5 bases and 2 bases, there was a span of 11 bases. Germline CDR1 and CDR2: LGHNT and FRNRAP. This CDR3 reads CASGVDRATDTQYF. The DNA of the CDR3 is TGTGCTAGTGGTGTGGACAGAGCCACAGATACGCAGTATTTT.

The chain links TRBV5-4 to TRBJ2-7; D gene unclear. CDR3 length: 15 amino acids. Germline V lookup: CDR1 SGHNT, CDR2 YYREEE (reference sequence). Trimming stripped 0 bases from V and 7 bases from J, with 17 bases between. CDR3 DNA: TGTGCCAGCAGCTTGGGACTTGGCGGAAGGAATGAGCAGTACTTC. Protein: CASSLGLGGRNEQYF.

About this clonotype itself: A read error may produce the germline difference seen at one junction end. The CDR3 nucleotides read TGTGCCAGCAGAGGGACTAGCGGGAGACCAGATTCGCAGTATTTT. It specifies CASRGTSGRPDSQYF. V usage is TRBV12-3 or TRBV12-4 and J usage is TRBJ2-3, with 14 bases matching TRBD2. The CDR3 contains 15 residues.

V is TRBV6-2 or TRBV6-3 and J is TRBJ2-7, with 7 positions matching TRBD1. The germline CDR1 and CDR2 sequences are MNHEY and SVGEGT. The CDR3 covers 17 residues. J lost 1 base, V lost 6 bases, and 15 bases had no gene match. Here the CDR3 reads CASSPTPNRGRSYEQYF. The CDR3 nucleotides read TGTGCCAGCAGCCCAACACCCAACAGGGGAAGGTCCTACGAGCAGTACTTC.

This clonotype turned up a few times. The chain joins TRBV29-1 to TRBJ2-7; 12 bases match TRBD1. This CDR3 comprises 15 residues. V lost 1 base to trimming and J lost 7 bases; unmatched junction nucleotides: 8. Germline V gene sequence: CDR1 SQVTM, CDR2 ANQGSEA. CDR3 in amino acids: CSVEGPGQGAWEQYF. CDR3 sequence (DNA): TGCAGCGTTGAAGGTCCGGGACAGGGGGCTTGGGAGCAGTACTTC.

This clonotype has at least ten counts. The genes are TRBV3-1 and TRBJ1-2, with 7 bases that match TRBD1. The CDR3 is 15 residues long. V gave up 0 bases and J gave up 4 bases; unmatched junction bases: 5. The germline gives CDR1 LGHDT, CDR2 YNNKEL (reference sequence). This CDR3 reads CASSQDPAGGYGYTF. The CDR3, as DNA: TGTGCCAGCAGCCAAGATCCCGCAGGGGGCTATGGCTACACCTTC.

The chain combines TRBV28 with TRBJ2-7; tentative D call: TRBD2 (5 bases). Germline CDR1 MDHEN, CDR2 SYDVKM. Trimming cost V 5 bases and J 6 bases, with 17 bases left between them. CDR3 length: 14 residues. The CDR3 loop is CASSPSSGFSEQYF. For the CDR3, the DNA is TGTGCCAGCAGTCCTAGCTCCGGCTTTTCCGAGCAGTACTTC. Full variable domain (missing parts from reference TRBV28 and TRBJ2-7): DVKVTQSSRYLVKRTGEKVFLECVQDMDHENMFWYRQDPGLGLRLIYFSYDVKMKEKGDIPEGYSVSREKKERFSLILESASTNQTSMYLCASSPSSGFSEQYFGPGTRLTVT.

This clonotype was seen a few times. The J gene is TRBJ2-1, the V gene TRBV29-1; 7 positions match TRBD1. Trimming cost V 7 bases and J 3 bases; bases outside gene matches: 6. The CDR3 spans 13 residues. Germline V gene sequence: CDR1 SQVTM, CDR2 ANQGSEA. As DNA, the CDR3 is TGCAGCGCAACGGGACAGATCTACAATGAGCAGTTCTTC. Encoded protein: CSATGQIYNEQFF.